This TCR beta chain was recovered during a study of CD4 T cells in relation to SARS-CoV-2 and coronaviruses. Study overall: ViraFEST: approximately 10-day antigen culture of PBMCs, then TCR beta CDR3 sequencing.

Sorted naive or memory CD4+ cells met CEF peptides for over 8 days. Concerning this clone itself: Its antigen remains unidentified.

Assay used: immunoSEQ multiplex PCR; TCRdb lists only in-frame clones, some missing. The profile covers about 38,000 clones, with under 90% appearing a single time and more than 3.5% taken by the ten largest. The CDR3 sequence is 15 residues long. The germline CDR1 and CDR2 sequences are SGHRS and YFSETQ. After removal of 3 bases from V and 2 bases from J, the junction contained 3 bases not matched to a gene. The origin of this receptor is an adult with COVID-19. This rearrangement joins TRBV5-1 to TRBJ2-1, with 9 positions matching TRBD2. The sample was naive CD4+ T cells from PBMCs, cultured in vitro. Subset in this sample: naive CD4+ T cells isolated by negative enrichment. CDR3 in amino acids: CASSWIAGAYNEQFF. The CDR3 DNA sequence: TGCGCCAGCAGCTGGATAGCGGGAGCCTACAATGAGCAGTTCTTC. Full variable domain (rest looked up from reference TRBV5-1 and TRBJ2-1): KAGVTQTPRYLIKTRGQQVTLSCSPISGHRSVSWYQQTPGQGLQFLFEYFSETQRNKGNFPGRFSGRQFSNSRSEMNVSTLELGDSALYLCASSWIAGAYNEQFFGPGTRLTVL.